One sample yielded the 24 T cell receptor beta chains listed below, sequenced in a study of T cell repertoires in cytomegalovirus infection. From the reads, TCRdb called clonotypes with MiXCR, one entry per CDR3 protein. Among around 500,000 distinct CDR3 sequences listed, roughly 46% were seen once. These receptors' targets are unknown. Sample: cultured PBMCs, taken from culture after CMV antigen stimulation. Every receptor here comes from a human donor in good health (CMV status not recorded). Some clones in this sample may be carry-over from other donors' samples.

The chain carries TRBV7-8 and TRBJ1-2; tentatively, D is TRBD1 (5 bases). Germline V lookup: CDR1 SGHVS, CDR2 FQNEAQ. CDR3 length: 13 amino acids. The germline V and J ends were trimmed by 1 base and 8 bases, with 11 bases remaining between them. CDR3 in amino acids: CASSLVGVRGYTF. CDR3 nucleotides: TGTGCCAGCAGCTTAGTGGGGGTGAGGGGCTACACCTTC. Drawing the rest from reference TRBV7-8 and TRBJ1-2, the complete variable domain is GAGVSQSPRYKVAKRGQDVALRCDPISGHVSLFWYQQALGQGPEFLTYFQNEAQLDKSGLPSDRFFAERPEGSVSTLKIQRTQQEDSAVYLCASSLVGVRGYTFGSGTRLTVV.

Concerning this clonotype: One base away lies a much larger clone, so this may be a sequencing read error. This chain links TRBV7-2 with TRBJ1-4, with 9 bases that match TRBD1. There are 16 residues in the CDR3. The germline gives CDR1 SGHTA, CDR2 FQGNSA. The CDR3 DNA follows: TGTGTCAGCAGCTTACAGGGGGCCATAGGGAATGAAAAACTGTTTTTT. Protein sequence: CVSSLQGAIGNEKLFF.

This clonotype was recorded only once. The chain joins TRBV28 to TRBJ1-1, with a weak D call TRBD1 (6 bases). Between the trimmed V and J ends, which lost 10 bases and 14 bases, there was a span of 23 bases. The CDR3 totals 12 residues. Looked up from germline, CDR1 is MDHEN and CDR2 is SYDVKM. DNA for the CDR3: TGTGCCAACGCCCGGAGGGGGTTTCAAATGTTCTTT. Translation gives CANARRGFQMFF.

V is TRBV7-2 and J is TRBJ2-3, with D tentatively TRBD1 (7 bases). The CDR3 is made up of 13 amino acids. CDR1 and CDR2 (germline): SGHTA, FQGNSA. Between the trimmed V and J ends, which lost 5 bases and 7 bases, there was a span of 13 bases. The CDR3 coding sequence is TGTGCCAGCAGCCAGGGGGAGGTTTATACGCAGTATTTT. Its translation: CASSQGEVYTQYF.

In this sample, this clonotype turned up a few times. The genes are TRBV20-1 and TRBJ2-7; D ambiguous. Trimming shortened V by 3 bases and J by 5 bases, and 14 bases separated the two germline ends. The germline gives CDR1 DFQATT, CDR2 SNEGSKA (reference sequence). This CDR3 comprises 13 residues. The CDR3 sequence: CSASSRGPDEQYF. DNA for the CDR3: TGCAGTGCTAGTAGTCGTGGACCGGACGAGCAGTACTTC.

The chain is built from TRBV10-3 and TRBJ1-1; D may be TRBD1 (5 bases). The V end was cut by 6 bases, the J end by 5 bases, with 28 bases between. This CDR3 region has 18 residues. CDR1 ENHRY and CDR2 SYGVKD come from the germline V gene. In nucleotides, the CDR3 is TGTGCCATCAGCGGGGCGCCCGGTAAGAATAGCAAGGGGACTGAAGCTTTCTTT. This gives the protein CAISGAPGKNSKGTEAFF.

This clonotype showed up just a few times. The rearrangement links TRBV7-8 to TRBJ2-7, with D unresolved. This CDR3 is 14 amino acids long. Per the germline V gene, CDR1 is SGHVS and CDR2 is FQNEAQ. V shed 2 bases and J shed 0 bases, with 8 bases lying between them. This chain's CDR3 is CASSLLRYSYEQYF. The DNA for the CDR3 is TGTGCCAGCAGCTTACTGCGGTACTCCTACGAGCAGTACTTC.

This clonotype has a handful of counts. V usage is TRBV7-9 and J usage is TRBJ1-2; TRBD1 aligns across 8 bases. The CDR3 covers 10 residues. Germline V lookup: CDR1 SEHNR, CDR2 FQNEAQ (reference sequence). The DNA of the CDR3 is TGTGCGTTGGGGGACAGGTTCGGCACCTTC. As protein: CALGDRFGTF.

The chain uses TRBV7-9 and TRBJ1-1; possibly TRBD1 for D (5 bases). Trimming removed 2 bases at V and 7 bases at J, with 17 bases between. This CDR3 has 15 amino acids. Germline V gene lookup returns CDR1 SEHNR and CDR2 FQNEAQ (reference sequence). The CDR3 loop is CASSLISGRDDEAFF. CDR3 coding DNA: TGTGCCAGCAGCTTAATTTCTGGGAGGGACGATGAAGCTTTCTTT.

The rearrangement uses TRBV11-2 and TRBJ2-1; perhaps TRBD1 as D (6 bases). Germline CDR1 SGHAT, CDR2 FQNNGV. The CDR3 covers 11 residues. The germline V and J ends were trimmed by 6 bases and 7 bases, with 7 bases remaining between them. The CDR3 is CASRGQNEQFF. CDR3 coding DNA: TGTGCCAGCAGGGGACAAAATGAGCAGTTCTTC.

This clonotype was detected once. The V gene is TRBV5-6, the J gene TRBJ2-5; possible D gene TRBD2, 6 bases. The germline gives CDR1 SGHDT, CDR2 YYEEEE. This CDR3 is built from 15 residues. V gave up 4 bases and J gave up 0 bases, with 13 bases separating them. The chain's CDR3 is CASSLLARYQETQYF. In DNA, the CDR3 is TGTGCCAGCAGCCTCCTAGCGAGATACCAAGAGACCCAGTACTTC.

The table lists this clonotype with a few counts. The CDR3 here is CASSDTGTGGNEQFF. As DNA, the CDR3 is TGTGCCAGCAGTGACACCGGGACAGGGGGCAATGAGCAGTTCTTC. This chain uses TRBV6-1 with TRBJ2-1, with 11 bases fitting TRBD1. The CDR3 is made up of 15 amino acids. Germline trimming cut 3 bases from V and 6 bases from J; bases unmatched to any gene: 4. The germline CDR1 and CDR2 sequences are MNHNS and SASEGT.

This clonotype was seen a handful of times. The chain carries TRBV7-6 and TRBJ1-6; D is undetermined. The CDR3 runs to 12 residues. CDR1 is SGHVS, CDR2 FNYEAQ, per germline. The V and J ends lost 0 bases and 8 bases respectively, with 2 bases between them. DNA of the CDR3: TGTGCCAGCAGCTTAGCTGATTCACCCCTCCACTTT. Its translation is CASSLADSPLHF.

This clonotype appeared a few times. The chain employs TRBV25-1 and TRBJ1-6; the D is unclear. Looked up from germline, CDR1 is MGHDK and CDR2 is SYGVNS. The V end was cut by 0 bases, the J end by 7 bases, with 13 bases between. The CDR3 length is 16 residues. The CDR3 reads CASSEYVGVGNSPLHF. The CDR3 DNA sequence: TGTGCCAGCAGTGAATATGTCGGGGTAGGGAATTCACCCCTCCACTTT.

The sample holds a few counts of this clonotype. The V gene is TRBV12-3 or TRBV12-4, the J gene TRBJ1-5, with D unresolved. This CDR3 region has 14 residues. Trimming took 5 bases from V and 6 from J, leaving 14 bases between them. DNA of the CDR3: TGTGCCAGCAGTCGCTTAGGAAGCGGTCAGCCCCAGCATTTT. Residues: CASSRLGSGQPQHF.

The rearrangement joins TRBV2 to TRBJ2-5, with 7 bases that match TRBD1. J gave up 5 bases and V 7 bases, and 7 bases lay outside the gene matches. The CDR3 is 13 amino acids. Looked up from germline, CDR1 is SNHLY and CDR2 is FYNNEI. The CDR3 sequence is CASKQTGKETQYF. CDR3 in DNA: TGTGCCAGCAAACAGACAGGGAAGGAGACCCAGTACTTC.

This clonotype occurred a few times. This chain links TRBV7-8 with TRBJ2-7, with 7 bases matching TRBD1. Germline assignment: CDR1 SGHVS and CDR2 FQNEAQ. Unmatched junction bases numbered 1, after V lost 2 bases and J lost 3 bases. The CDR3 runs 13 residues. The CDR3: CASSLRGHYEQYF. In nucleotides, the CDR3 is TGTGCCAGCAGCTTAAGGGGGCACTACGAGCAGTACTTC.

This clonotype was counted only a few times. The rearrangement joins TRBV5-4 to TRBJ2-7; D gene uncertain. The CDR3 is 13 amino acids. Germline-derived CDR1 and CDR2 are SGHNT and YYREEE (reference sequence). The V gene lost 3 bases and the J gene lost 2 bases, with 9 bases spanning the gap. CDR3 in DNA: TGTGCCAGCAGCTACGAACCCCCCTACGAGCAGTACTTC. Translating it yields CASSYEPPYEQYF.

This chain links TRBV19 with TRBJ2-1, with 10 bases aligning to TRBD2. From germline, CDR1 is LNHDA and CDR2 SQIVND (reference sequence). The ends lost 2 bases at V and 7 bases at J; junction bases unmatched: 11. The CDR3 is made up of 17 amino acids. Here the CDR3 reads CASSIRKAGGPWNEQFF. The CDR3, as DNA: TGTGCCAGTAGTATACGAAAAGCGGGAGGGCCCTGGAATGAGCAGTTCTTC.

In DNA, the CDR3 is TGTGCCAGCAGCTTAGTGGGACGGAGGACCTACGAGCAGTACTTC. Translation gives CASSLVGRRTYEQYF. V is TRBV7-9 and J is TRBJ2-7; either TRBD1 or TRBD2 may supply D (5 bases each). CDR1 SEHNR and CDR2 FQNEAQ come from the germline V gene (reference sequence). CDR3 length equals 15 residues. V lost 1 base and J 2 bases, leaving 12 bases between the germline ends.

CDR3 DNA: TGTGCCAGCCGGATTGGGGGATCCTATGAAAAACTGTTTTTT. The encoded protein is CASRIGGSYEKLFF. The J gene is TRBJ1-4, the V gene TRBV2; weak D call: TRBD1 (5 bases). CDR3 size: 14 residues. Germline assignment: CDR1 SNHLY and CDR2 FYNNEI. Trimming took off 8 bases at V and 6 bases at J, with 16 bases between the two ends.

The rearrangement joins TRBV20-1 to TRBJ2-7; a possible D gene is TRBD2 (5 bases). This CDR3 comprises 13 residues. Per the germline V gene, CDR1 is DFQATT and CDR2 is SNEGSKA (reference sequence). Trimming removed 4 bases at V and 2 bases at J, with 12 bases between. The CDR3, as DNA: TGCAGTGCTAAAGAGGGCACTCCCTACGAGCAGTACTTC. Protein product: CSAKEGTPYEQYF.

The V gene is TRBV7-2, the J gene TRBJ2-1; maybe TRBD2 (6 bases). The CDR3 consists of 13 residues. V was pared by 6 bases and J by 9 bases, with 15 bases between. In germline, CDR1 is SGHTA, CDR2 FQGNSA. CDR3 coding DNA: TGTGCCAGCAGTCAAAACCAGGGAGGTGAGCAGTTCTTC. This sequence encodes CASSQNQGGEQFF.

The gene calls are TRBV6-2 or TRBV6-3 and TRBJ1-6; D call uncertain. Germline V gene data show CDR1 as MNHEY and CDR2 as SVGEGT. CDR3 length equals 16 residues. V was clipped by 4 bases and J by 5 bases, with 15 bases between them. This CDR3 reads CASSWDPVADNSPLHF. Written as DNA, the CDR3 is TGTGCCAGCAGTTGGGATCCGGTAGCTGATAATTCACCCCTCCACTTT.